This T cell receptor (beta chain) was obtained from a study of blood T cell repertoires in COVID-19. Study as a whole: T cells, B-cell-depleted T cells, or PBMCs provided the cDNA or gDNA that served as material.

The germline CDR1 and CDR2 sequences are MNHEY and SMNVEV (reference sequence). The CDR3 contains 17 residues. V lost 6 bases to trimming and J lost 0 bases; unmatched junction nucleotides: 7. In the original processing: Estimates of nucleated cell counts were drawn from the amplification of reference gene primers. Produced via immunoSEQ multiplex PCR; TCRdb's table is partial and in-frame only. V, J and clone size are taken as reported in that table, and D and trimming were inferred from the DNA itself. The table lists 200,000 or so clones, over 80% of them singletons. The table lists this clone with a count of one.

The TCR originated in a woman younger than 45 with acute or convalescent COVID-19. The sample comprised peripheral blood. The rearrangement links TRBV27 to TRBJ2-1; 11 bases line up with TRBD2. CDR3 bases: TGTGCCAGCAGCCCTAGCGGGGGGCGATTCTCCTACAATGAGCAGTTCTTC. This gives the protein CASSPSGGRFSYNEQFF.